This TCR beta chain originates from a study of T cell responses to AZD1222 COVID-19 vaccine. Study-level findings and limits: Donors were chiefly white British, with a greater number of females, and clonal diversity was perhaps underestimated. Baseline serology detected seropositivity in only five to seven AZD1222 recipients.

Assay: immunoSEQ multiplex PCR; the TCRdb copy retains only in-frame clones and omits some. The sample carries around 76,000 clones, 80% to 85% recorded once. After removal of 4 bases from V and 4 bases from J, the junction contained 13 bases not matched to a gene. The CDR3 is 17 amino acids. Points on this clone: The antigen is undetermined.

The chain is built from TRBV5-3 and TRBJ1-1; 10 bases map to TRBD1. TRBV5-3 is treated as an ORF (open reading frame) with a function not yet certain. The sequence derives from an adult in good health. The sequences come from peripheral blood, collected on day 0 of AZD1222 vaccination. The CDR3 sequence: CARSPVPGQGIVTEAFF. CDR3 nucleotides: TGTGCCAGAAGCCCGGTCCCGGGACAGGGGATAGTCACTGAAGCTTTCTTT.